The source of this T cell receptor beta chain is a study of regulatory and conventional T cells in RAG deficiency. Germline V CDR1 and CDR2: SGHNT, YYREEE (reference sequence). V was clipped by 4 bases and J by 7 bases, with 18 bases between them. CDR3 size: 16 residues. Profiled with immunoSEQ multiplex PCR; TCRdb holds only in-frame clones, not every one. The data show around 33,000 clones, 80% to 90% seen once. The sample was also reused in another study, on regulatory T cells. That work states: Amplification used 52 TRBV primers and 13 TRBJ primers.

This clonotype originated in a human donor in good health. The material sequenced was CD8+ T cells sorted from blood. V and J are TRBV5-4 and TRBJ1-6; maybe TRBD1 (6 bases). The CDR3 region is CASSQSVGGLNSPLHF. The CDR3 DNA follows: TGTGCCAGCAGCCAATCCGTGGGGGGCCTGAATTCACCCCTCCACTTT.